Below, 15 T cell receptor beta chains from the same sample are listed, as sequenced in a study of cytomegalovirus exposure and HLA in healthy donors. The PCR used 60 Vbeta and 13 Jbeta primers. Here immunoSEQ multiplex PCR was the method, and the copy in TCRdb shows in-frame clones only, minus some. The sample contains fewer than 95,000 clones, approximately 80% of which appear only once. Sequenced: PBMCs. All receptors come from a man aged 18 to 30 in good health and CMV-seronegative.

The rearrangement uses TRBV5-1 and TRBJ2-2; 9 positions agree with TRBD1. The CDR3 has 15 residues. Germline CDR1 reads SGHRS; CDR2 reads YFSETQ. V shed 5 bases and J 4 bases; nucleotides not matched to a gene: 6. The CDR3 protein is CASSYDRGSTGELFF. The CDR3 nucleotides read TGCGCCAGCAGTTATGACAGGGGGTCCACCGGGGAGCTGTTTTTT. The whole variable domain, remainder taken from reference TRBV5-1 and TRBJ2-2, is KAGVTQTPRYLIKTRGQQVTLSCSPISGHRSVSWYQQTPGQGLQFLFEYFSETQRNKGNFPGRFSGRQFSNSRSEMNVSTLELGDSALYLCASSYDRGSTGELFFGEGSRLTVL.

This chain connects TRBV2 to TRBJ2-4; the D gene is possibly TRBD2 (5 bases). Germline CDR1 and CDR2: SNHLY and FYNNEI. This CDR3 is 14 amino acids long. Trimming stripped 9 bases from V and 6 bases from J, with 18 bases between. CDR3 in amino acids: CASARTSAGNIQYF. The DNA of the CDR3 is TGTGCCAGTGCCAGGACCTCGGCGGGAAACATTCAGTACTTC.

The chain combines TRBV6-5 with TRBJ1-1; no clear D gene. This CDR3 comprises 15 residues. CDR1 MNHEY and CDR2 SVGAGI come from the germline V gene. V was shortened by 0 bases and J by 1 base, with 9 bases between the two germline ends. CDR3 DNA sequence: TGTGCCAGCAGTTACTCGACAAGACAGAACACTGAAGCTTTCTTT. Amino acid sequence: CASSYSTRQNTEAFF.

V and J are TRBV6-1 and TRBJ1-3; D possibly corresponds to TRBD1 (6 bases). The CDR3 contains 14 residues. Germline CDR1 reads MNHNS; CDR2 reads SASEGT. CDR3 amino acids: CGSGAAISGNTIYF. The CDR3 region has the DNA TGTGGGTCAGGGGCGGCCATCTCTGGAAACACCATATATTTT.

CDR3 region: CASSPTMDRGRNNEQFF. In DNA form, the CDR3 reads TGTGCCAGCAGTCCGACGATGGACAGGGGGAGGAACAATGAGCAGTTCTTC. The V call is TRBV27, the J call TRBJ2-1, with 10 bases lining up with TRBD1. From germline, CDR1 is MNHEY and CDR2 SMNVEV (reference sequence). The CDR3 is 17 residues long. J was trimmed by 5 bases and V by 5 bases; bases with no gene match: 12.

This chain joins TRBV2 and TRBJ2-3; the match to TRBD2 covers 9 bases. V lost 2 bases to trimming and J lost 10 bases; unmatched junction nucleotides: 10. Per germline, CDR1 SNHLY and CDR2 FYNNEI. The CDR3 runs 15 residues. The CDR3 is CASSERLAGSRSQYF. CDR3 DNA sequence: TGTGCCAGCAGTGAACGCCTAGCGGGGTCTCGGTCGCAGTATTTT. Variable domain in full (rest from reference TRBV2 and TRBJ2-3): EPEVTQTPSHQVTQMGQEVILRCVPISNHLYFYWYRQILGQKVEFLVSFYNNEISEKSEIFDDQFSVERPDGSNFTLKIRSTKLEDSAMYFCASSERLAGSRSQYFGPGTRLTVL.

The gene calls are TRBV30 and TRBJ1-5, with 7 bases that match TRBD1. The J segment lost 2 bases and the V segment lost 5 bases, leaving 12 bases of the junction unmatched. This CDR3 region has 16 residues. In germline, CDR1 is GTSNPN, CDR2 SVGIG (reference sequence). The CDR3 region is CAWGYSGTVRNQPQHF. CDR3 DNA: TGTGCCTGGGGTTACTCGGGGACAGTCCGCAATCAGCCCCAGCATTTT. Looking up the rest from reference TRBV30 and TRBJ1-5 gives the full variable domain: SQTIHQWPATLVQPVGSPLSLECTVEGTSNPNLYWYRQAAGRGLQLLFYSVGIGQISSEVPQNLSASRPQDRQFILSSKKLLLSDSGFYLCAWGYSGTVRNQPQHFGDGTRLSIL.

The rearrangement uses TRBV5-4 and TRBJ2-5; 10 nucleotides match TRBD2. The V gene end was trimmed by 4 bases and the J gene end by 5 bases; junction bases not matched to a gene: 8. CDR1 is SGHNT and CDR2 is YYREEE in the germline V gene (reference sequence). The CDR3 sequence is 15 residues long. CDR3: CASSPGTSDRETQYF. The CDR3 bases are TGTGCCAGCAGCCCCGGGACTAGCGATAGGGAGACCCAGTACTTC.

The V call is TRBV7-8, the J call TRBJ1-5; D is uncertain. Trimming removed 3 bases at V and 1 base at J, with 7 bases between. Germline V gene data show CDR1 as SGHVS and CDR2 as FQNEAQ. This CDR3 is 14 amino acids long. As DNA, the CDR3 is TGTGCCAGCAGCTTTCGCGGAAGCAATCAGCCCCAGCATTTT. It yields the protein CASSFRGSNQPQHF.

The chain uses TRBV9 and TRBJ2-7, with 13 bases that match TRBD2. CDR3 length equals 16 residues. After removal of 3 bases from V and 7 bases from J, the junction contained 10 bases not matched to a gene. CDR1 is SGDLS, CDR2 YYNGEE, per germline. The CDR3 nucleotides are TGTGCCAGCAGCGCGGTGGCAACTAGCGGGGGGGCTGAGCAGTACTTC. Amino acids: CASSAVATSGGAEQYF.

The chain carries TRBV15 and TRBJ1-5, with no clear D. Trimming took off 2 bases at V and 0 bases at J, with 8 bases between the two ends. CDR1 is LNHNV, CDR2 YYDKDF, per germline (reference sequence). The CDR3 contains 15 residues. The CDR3 DNA reads as TGTGCCACCAGCAGACCCGAGAGTAGCAATCAGCCCCAGCATTTT. Its translation is CATSRPESSNQPQHF.

The chain joins TRBV15 to TRBJ1-5, with D uncertain. The CDR3 length is 15 residues. The germline V gene has CDR1 LNHNV and CDR2 YYDKDF (reference sequence). Trimming left V 4 bases short and J 3 bases short, with 13 bases between. DNA of the CDR3: TGTGCCACCAGCAAGGCCACAGACACCAATCAGCCCCAGCATTTT. Protein: CATSKATDTNQPQHF.

V gene TRBV6-1 combines with J gene TRBJ1-1; 8 bases fit TRBD1. Looked up from germline, CDR1 is MNHNS and CDR2 is SASEGT. J was trimmed by 5 bases and V by 2 bases; bases with no gene match: 7. This CDR3 is 15 amino acids long. CDR3 bases: TGTGCCAGCAGTGAACAGCAGGGGGCGCGGACTGAAGCTTTCTTT. It specifies CASSEQQGARTEAFF.

This chain connects TRBV7-2 to TRBJ1-3, with 10 bases matching TRBD1. Germline values: CDR1 SGHTA, CDR2 FQGNSA. The CDR3 is 16 residues long. The V segment lost 3 bases and the J segment 0 bases; nucleotides outside the gene matches: 2. Here the CDR3 reads CASSFRDRGSGNTIYF. CDR3 nucleotides: TGTGCCAGCAGCTTCCGGGACAGGGGCTCTGGAAACACCATATATTTT.

The chain uses TRBV5-4 and TRBJ2-5, with 9 positions matching TRBD2. CDR1 and CDR2 (germline): SGHNT, YYREEE (reference sequence). This CDR3 is 14 amino acids long. V lost 1 base and J lost 7; bases outside the gene matches: 5. The CDR3 protein is CASSLSGGHGTQYF. The CDR3 DNA sequence: TGTGCCAGCAGCTTGAGCGGGGGGCACGGGACCCAGTACTTC. The entire variable domain, with the rest obtained from reference TRBV5-4 and TRBJ2-5, is as follows: ETGVTQSPTHLIKTRGQQVTLRCSSQSGHNTVSWYQQALGQGPQFIFQYYREEENGRGNFPPRFSGLQFPNYSSELNVNALELDDSALYLCASSLSGGHGTQYFGPGTRLLVL.